This T cell receptor beta chain is drawn from a study of blood T cells in healthy people across ages. Then a second PCR, running roughly 7 to 12 cycles, was carried out with a sample-barcoded 5' primer and a J-beta primer mix. Per-sample output comprised a minimum of 2.5 million paired-end reads containing CDR3. TCRdb ran MiXCR on the 5' RACE reads and lists one entry per CDR3 protein. The table lists 380,000 or so distinct CDR3 sequences, about half of them singletons. For this clonotype: Relative to the germline gene, one junction end is altered; a read error may explain this.

Drawn from each donor were 8.5 to 10 milliliters of peripheral blood. The CDR3 is made up of 14 amino acids. The germline V gene has CDR1 KGHDR and CDR2 SFDVKD. This chain links TRBV24-1 with TRBJ2-3; D remains unclear. The receptor was derived from a man aged 60-69 years in good health. Sequenced input: blood. CDR3 in amino acids: CATSDPYSTDTRYF. CDR3 nucleotides: TGTGCCACCAGTGATCCCTACTCCACAGATACGCGGTATTTT.